A single sample gave rise to the 2 T cell receptor beta chains below, sequenced in a study of blood T cell repertoires in COVID-19. Assay: immunoSEQ multiplex PCR; the TCRdb copy retains only in-frame clones and omits some. This repertoire shows some 150,000 clones, around 89% found once; its top ten account for less than 4%. The sample taken for sequencing was peripheral blood. These receptors all stem from a woman in her fifties or sixties with active COVID-19.

This chain links TRBV27 with TRBJ2-1; TRBD2 agrees at 11 bases. V was pared by 5 bases and J by 0 bases, with 3 bases of the junction left unmatched. CDR1 is MNHEY and CDR2 is SMNVEV in the germline V gene (reference sequence). This CDR3 contains 16 residues. The CDR3 DNA reads TGTGCCAGCAGTCCACTAGCGGGAGACTCCTACAATGAGCAGTTCTTC. Its protein is CASSPLAGDSYNEQFF.

The chain links TRBV12-3 or TRBV12-4 to TRBJ1-4; TRBD1 matches 10 bases. This CDR3 contains 12 residues. Trimming took 8 bases from V and 10 from J; bases not matched to a gene: 4. The CDR3 DNA sequence: TGTGCCAGCCGGACAGGGGGGGGAAAACTGTTTTTT. It encodes CASRTGGGKLFF.